This record concerns one TCR beta chain sequence. Antigen specificity is unknown. The record originates from a study of neurological immune-mediated disorders. In each sequencing run, over 160 million TCR-beta sequences were generated from 15-18 subjects. TCRdb ran MiXCR on the 5' RACE reads and lists one entry per CDR3 protein. The sample shows roughly 43,000 distinct CDR3 sequences, under 2% of them seen only once. This CDR3 has 15 amino acids. Trimming pared 1 base from V and 1 base from J, leaving 9 bases between. The germline gives CDR1 SGHRS, CDR2 YFSETQ. Findings of the study overall: Multiple sclerosis was found to have the least TCR clonal expansion, below healthy controls, and HTLV-1-associated myelopathy the most. Private repertoires in all groups were suggested, as expanded clones shared no CDR3 amino acid sequences across subjects.

Unsorted libraries used 2 million PBMCs kept at -80 degrees C. The chain uses TRBV5-1 and TRBJ1-3, with D uncertain. The sequenced material came from PBMCs. The receptor comes from a woman between 40 and 55 years old with multiple sclerosis. CDR3 DNA: TGCGCCAGCAGCTTGATTTTCAGATCTGGAAACACCATATATTTT. Protein sequence: CASSLIFRSGNTIYF.